This is a list of T cell receptor beta chains from one sample in a study of T-cell reconstitution after alpha-beta-depleted transplantation in children. TCRdb analysed the PCR reads with MiXCR anew, one entry per CDR3 protein. The sample consists of more than 200,000 distinct CDR3 sequences, about a quarter of them appearing once. Sample: PBMCs, taken before TCRalphabeta/CD19-depleted stem cell transplant. These receptor sequences come from a girl aged 2-15 years with Fanconi anemia, due to receive a stem cell transplant. CDR3s include the opening cysteine and the closing phenylalanine or tryptophan. A D gene is named only where the DNA matches it firmly. Clone size appears in some rows only: once, few, many, or a class for an expanded clone.

cdr3_nt | cdr3_aa | j_call | d_call | v_call | clone_size
TGTGCCAGCAGTTCCCCCACAGTTTATAACTCCTACGAGCAGTACTTC | CASSSPTVYNSYEQYF | TRBJ2-7 | . | TRBV28 | many
TGTGCCAGCAGACCCTCGGGACTAGCGGGGTCTAATGAGCAGTTCTTC | CASRPSGLAGSNEQFF | TRBJ2-1 | TRBD2 | TRBV28 | .
TGCAGCGTTGAAAGGTGGCGGGAGGAGACAGATACGCAGTATTTT | CSVERWREETDTQYF | TRBJ2-3 | TRBD2 | TRBV29-1 | many
TGCGCCAGCAGCTTGGTTCCTAGCGGGGGCTACGAGCAGTACTTC | CASSLVPSGGYEQYF | TRBJ2-7 | TRBD2 | TRBV5-1 | few
TGTGCCAGCCCGGATAAAGCGGGACAGGACGAGCAGTACTTC | CASPDKAGQDEQYF | TRBJ2-7 | . | TRBV21-1 | .
TGTGCCAGCAGCATCGCCCTGAGGGAGACCCAGTACTTC | CASSIALRETQYF | TRBJ2-5 | . | TRBV7-7 | few
TGTGCCAGCAGTCCGGGGGGGGGAACCGGGACACAATACAATGAGCAGTTCTTC | CASSPGGGTGTQYNEQFF | TRBJ2-1 | TRBD2 | TRBV12-3/TRBV12-4 | .
TGTGCCAGCTCTGAGGGAGCGAACACCGGGGAGCTGTTTTTT | CASSEGANTGELFF | TRBJ2-2 | . | TRBV9 | few
TGCGCCAGCAGCTTGGATCAGGAGACCCAGTACTTC | CASSLDQETQYF | TRBJ2-5 | . | TRBV5-1 | many
TGTGCCAGCAGGGGTGACGGCGCCCTCAACGCTGAAGCTTTCTTT | CASRGDGALNAEAFF | TRBJ1-1 | . | TRBV12-3/TRBV12-4 | many
TGTGCCAGCAGCAAACTGAAGGGGGGCGAGGGGCGGGAGGCGGTGAACACCGGGGAGCTGTTTTTT | CASSKLKGGEGREAVNTGELFF | TRBJ2-2 | . | TRBV3-2 | few
TGCAGCGTTGGGGGTAACAATGAGCAGTTCTTC | CSVGGNNEQFF | TRBJ2-1 | . | TRBV29-1 | many
TGCAGTGCTCTATTTAGCGGGTGGCCCGATACGCAGTATTTT | CSALFSGWPDTQYF | TRBJ2-3 | TRBD2 | TRBV20-1 | many
TGCAGTGTTGCACAGCGTAATTCACCCCTCCACTTT | CSVAQRNSPLHF | TRBJ1-6 | . | TRBV20-1 | few
TGTGCCAGCAGGGCGCTAGGGGGCTCTGAAGCTTTCTTT | CASRALGGSEAFF | TRBJ1-1 | TRBD1 | TRBV6-1 | .
TGCAGCGTTGAGGACAGGGGAGCGGTACACGAGCAGTACTTC | CSVEDRGAVHEQYF | TRBJ2-7 | TRBD1 | TRBV29-1 | .
TGCAGCGTTCTAGCGCACACAGATACGCAGTATTTT | CSVLAHTDTQYF | TRBJ2-3 | . | TRBV29-1 | many
TGTGCCATCAGTGATAGTTCCCCCCCAAATCAGCCCCAGCATTTT | CAISDSSPPNQPQHF | TRBJ1-5 | . | TRBV10-3 | many
TGCAGTGCTAGAGACTTCAGGAGCTCTGGAAACACCATATATTTT | CSARDFRSSGNTIYF | TRBJ1-3 | . | TRBV20-1 | many
TGTGCCAGCCCGCGCGTGGGGGCGTCTGGGGCCAACGTCCTGACTTTC | CASPRVGASGANVLTF | TRBJ2-6 | . | TRBV18 | .
TGTGCCAGCACCTCCGAGGGGGCGGGAGGATACAATGAGCAGTTCTTC | CASTSEGAGGYNEQFF | TRBJ2-1 | . | TRBV7-8 | .
TGTGCCAGCAGTTTACACATAAACTATGGCTACACCTTC | CASSLHINYGYTF | TRBJ1-2 | . | TRBV12-3/TRBV12-4 | many
TGTGCCAGCAGCCCTAACAGGGTACGAGGGGAGACCCAGTACTTC | CASSPNRVRGETQYF | TRBJ2-5 | . | TRBV7-3 | few
TGTGCCAGCCAGTTGCGGGGTAGCTCCTACGAGCAGTACTTC | CASQLRGSSYEQYF | TRBJ2-7 | . | TRBV13 | many